This T cell receptor beta chain was identified during a study of PD-L1 blockade in urothelial cancer. Study information: Individuals in the cohort had been given 0 to 3 earlier chemotherapy regimens. Analyses were performed on blood at 3 weeks after treatment start (the second dose) and at 6 weeks.

This clone has a count of ten or more. Its specificity is unknown. This CDR3 contains 13 residues. V was pared by 5 bases and J by 7 bases, with 7 bases of the junction left unmatched. Germline CDR1 and CDR2: SGHNT and YENEEA. General study findings and limits: A below-median TCR clonality in blood before treatment predicted better survival.

Assay: immunoSEQ multiplex PCR; the TCRdb copy retains only in-frame clones and omits some. This sample carries about 50,000 clones, approximately 81% of them seen once, and the ten largest clones take less than 5%. Time point defined: pretreatment peripheral blood. The clonotype originates from a man between 65 and 79 years old with urothelial cancer. The source was PBMCs, collected around atezolizumab (anti-PD-L1) treatment. The V and J genes are TRBV11-3 and TRBJ1-2; 7 nucleotides match TRBD1. In nucleotides, the CDR3 is TGTGCCAGCAGCGATCGGACAGGTTCTGGCTACACCTTC. Its translation is CASSDRTGSGYTF.